Following are 15 T cell receptor beta chains from one sample sequenced in a study of cytomegalovirus exposure and HLA in healthy donors. Use of 60 Vbeta and 13 Jbeta primers characterized the PCR. Here immunoSEQ multiplex PCR was the method, and the copy in TCRdb shows in-frame clones only, minus some. The sample holds fewer than 150,000 clones, about three quarters seen once. Sequencing was done on a sample of PBMCs. The receptors originated from a young man in good health and CMV-seronegative.

This chain joins TRBV7-9 and TRBJ1-4; D possibly corresponds to TRBD1 (6 bases). The V end was cut by 5 bases, the J end by 7 bases, with 20 bases between. Germline values: CDR1 SEHNR, CDR2 FQNEAQ (reference sequence). The CDR3 extends over 16 amino acids. The CDR3 DNA reads TGTGCCAGCAGCGCCGGAGGCGGAAGGGGGGGTGAAAAACTGTTTTTT. Its translation is CASSAGGGRGGEKLFF.

This rearrangement joins TRBV5-1 to TRBJ2-5; possible D gene TRBD1, 5 bases. The assigned J gene may be wrong: the sequence end matches TRBJ2-7 better. Germline CDR1 and CDR2: SGHRS and YFSETQ. The CDR3 has 13 residues. The CDR3, as DNA: TGCGCCAGCAGCCCGGACACGACCTACGAGCAGTACTTC. As protein: CASSPDTTYEQYF.

This rearrangement joins TRBV7-2 to TRBJ2-2; maybe TRBD1 (6 bases). CDR1 and CDR2 from the germline V gene are SGHTA and FQGNSA. The CDR3 covers 15 residues. Between the trimmed V and J ends, which lost 4 bases and 4 bases, there was a span of 13 bases. The CDR3 here is CASSSDRTLTGELFF. The CDR3 DNA sequence: TGTGCCAGCAGCTCAGACAGGACCCTCACCGGGGAGCTGTTTTTT.

V gene TRBV5-5 combines with J gene TRBJ2-1; weak D call: TRBD2 (5 bases). CDR1 and CDR2 (germline): SGHKS, YYEKEE (reference sequence). The V and J ends lost 3 bases and 2 bases respectively, with 6 bases between them. The CDR3 is made up of 13 amino acids. DNA for the CDR3: TGTGCCAGCAGCTCGGAGGCCTACAATGAGCAGTTCTTC. As protein: CASSSEAYNEQFF.

The chain couples TRBV2 to TRBJ2-1; D is possibly TRBD1 (7 bases). The CDR3 consists of 17 residues. The germline V gene encodes CDR1 SNHLY and CDR2 FYNNEI. Trimming removed 4 bases at V and 5 bases at J, with 21 bases between. The CDR3: CASSAEGATRTDNEQFF. The CDR3 DNA sequence: TGTGCCAGCAGTGCGGAGGGGGCTACGAGGACGGACAATGAGCAGTTCTTC.

The chain is built from TRBV30 and TRBJ2-7; 12 bases align to TRBD2. V lost 1 base and J lost 2; bases outside the gene matches: 9. There are 17 residues in the CDR3. Germline loops: CDR1 GTSNPN, CDR2 SVGIG (reference sequence). DNA for the CDR3: TGTGCCTGGAGTGCCCGTTGGGGACTAGCGGGTACCTACGAGCAGTACTTC. It encodes CAWSARWGLAGTYEQYF.

The rearrangement uses TRBV27 and TRBJ1-1, with D tentatively TRBD1 (5 bases). This CDR3 has 14 amino acids. Germline values: CDR1 MNHEY, CDR2 SMNVEV (reference sequence). Trimming took 4 bases from V and 6 from J, leaving 15 bases between them. This CDR3 is CASSSGTEGAEAFF. The CDR3 DNA follows: TGTGCCAGCAGTTCTGGGACTGAGGGCGCTGAAGCTTTCTTT.

Comments on this clone: At one end the junction does not follow the germline gene, possibly because of a read error. The CDR3, as DNA: TGTGCCAGCAGCCTCCTTGGACAGAACGTTGTCTGGGCTTTC. It yields the protein CASSLLGQNVVWAF. The chain employs TRBV14 and TRBJ2-6; TRBD1 might be the D (6 bases). The CDR3 is 14 amino acids. CDR1 is SGHDN, CDR2 FVKESK, per germline. Looking up the rest from reference TRBV14 and TRBJ2-6 gives the full variable domain: EAGVTQFPSHSVIEKGQTVTLRCDPISGHDNLYWYRRVMGKEIKFLLHFVKESKQDESGMPNNRFLAERTGGTYSTLKVQPAELEDSGVYFCASSLLGQNVVWAFGAGSRLTVL.

The V call is TRBV9, the J call TRBJ1-6; no clear D. V lost 0 bases, J lost 9 bases, and 13 bases lay in between. The CDR3 runs to 15 residues. The germline V gene encodes CDR1 SGDLS and CDR2 YYNGEE. CDR3 in DNA: TGTGCCAGCAGCGTAGGTGCAAAAACGGGTTCACCCCTCCACTTT. It translates to CASSVGAKTGSPLHF.

V gene TRBV7-9 combines with J gene TRBJ2-5; 14 bases map to TRBD2. The germline V gene encodes CDR1 SEHNR and CDR2 FQNEAQ (reference sequence). V was clipped by 3 bases and J by 3 bases; unmatched bases: 6. The CDR3 has 17 residues. This CDR3 is CASSFPGLAGGKETQYF. The CDR3 DNA is TGTGCCAGCAGCTTCCCTGGACTAGCGGGGGGTAAAGAGACCCAGTACTTC.

The J gene is TRBJ1-1, the V gene TRBV9, with a tentative D call TRBD1 (6 bases). This CDR3 comprises 17 residues. CDR1 is SGDLS, CDR2 YYNGEE, per germline. The V and J ends lost 0 bases and 2 bases respectively, with 17 bases between them. For the CDR3, the DNA is TGTGCCAGCAGCGTAGGAATCGGCAGGGGTAAAAACACTGAAGCTTTCTTT. Encoded protein: CASSVGIGRGKNTEAFF.

The chain couples TRBV19 to TRBJ2-6, with TRBD2 matching over 8 bases. The CDR3 runs 16 residues. With V trimmed by 1 base and J by 1 base, 0 bases remained unmatched. Per the germline V gene, CDR1 is LNHDA and CDR2 is SQIVND (reference sequence). The DNA of the CDR3 is TGTGCCAGTAGTATAGCGGGGGGGTCTGGGGCCAACGTCCTGACTTTC. The encoded protein is CASSIAGGSGANVLTF.

The rearrangement uses TRBV30 and TRBJ2-7, with TRBD2 identical over 7 bases. Germline assignment: CDR1 GTSNPN and CDR2 SVGIG (reference sequence). J lost 3 bases, V lost 2 bases, and 7 bases had no gene match. This CDR3 is built from 14 residues. Here the CDR3 DNA reads TGTGCCTGGAGTCCACTAGCGAGTTTCTACGAGCAGTACTTC. Translating it yields CAWSPLASFYEQYF.

This clone was seen more than once but under ten times. The chain combines TRBV28 with TRBJ2-3; TRBD2 matches at 7 bases. The germline V gene encodes CDR1 MDHEN and CDR2 SYDVKM. The CDR3 has 12 residues. Trimming cost V 7 bases and J 4 bases; bases outside gene matches: 2. DNA of the CDR3: TGTGCCAGCACCGCGGGGGCAGATACGCAGTATTTT. This codes for CASTAGADTQYF.

In its sample, this clone was seen a few times. The J gene is TRBJ2-2, the V gene TRBV5-1; the D gene is possibly TRBD2 (6 bases). CDR1 and CDR2 (germline): SGHRS, YFSETQ. This CDR3 has 16 amino acids. V gave up 4 bases and J gave up 4 bases, with 17 bases separating them. This CDR3 is CASSIELARLTGELFF. The CDR3 nucleotides are TGCGCCAGCAGCATCGAGCTAGCGAGACTCACCGGGGAGCTGTTTTTT.